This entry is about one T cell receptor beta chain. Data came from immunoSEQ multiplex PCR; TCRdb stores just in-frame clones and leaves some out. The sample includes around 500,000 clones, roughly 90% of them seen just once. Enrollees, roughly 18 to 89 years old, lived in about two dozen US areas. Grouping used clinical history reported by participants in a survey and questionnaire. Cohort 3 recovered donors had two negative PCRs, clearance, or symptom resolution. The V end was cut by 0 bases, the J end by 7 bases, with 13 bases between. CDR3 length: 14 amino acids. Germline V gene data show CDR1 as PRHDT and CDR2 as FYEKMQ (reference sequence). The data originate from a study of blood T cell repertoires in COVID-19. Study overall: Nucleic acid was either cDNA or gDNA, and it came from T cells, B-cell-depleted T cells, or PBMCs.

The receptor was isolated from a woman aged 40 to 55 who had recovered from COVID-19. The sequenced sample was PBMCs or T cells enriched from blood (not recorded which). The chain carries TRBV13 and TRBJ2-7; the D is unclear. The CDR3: CASSLGRRSGEQYF. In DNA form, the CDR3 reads TGTGCCAGCAGCTTAGGGCGCAGGTCTGGGGAGCAGTACTTC.